This T cell receptor beta chain was identified in a study of tumor-infiltrating lymphocytes in primary liver carcinoma. At the level of the study: The study included patients who were men and women aged 30 to 69 years.

Co-extraction yielded RNA and DNA from around 20-30 mg of unsorted bulk tissue. Patients showed chronic HBV infection and an absence of prior treatment. Per tumor, sampling covered five separate regions. TCR beta cDNA was prepared out of around 460 ng total RNA by means of a constant-region primer. Sequencing libraries for TCR beta derived from three nested multiplex PCR rounds that used slightly modified ARM-PCR. TCRdb re-called the multiplex PCR reads with MiXCR, one entry per CDR3 protein. This sample has around 25,000 distinct CDR3 sequences, with 70% to 80% found just once. As to this clonotype: Sequence at one end of the junction differs from germline and may be a read error.

The material sequenced was liver tumor tissue from sampling region 5. The subset here: tumor region T5, tumor centre. This clonotype was sampled from a woman aged 25-40 years with primary liver carcinoma and hepatitis B virus infection.

CDR3 sequence: CAISLIPNEQYF. Written as DNA, the CDR3 is TGTGCCATCAGCTTAATTCCCAACGAGCAGTACTTC. This chain uses TRBV7-9 with TRBJ2-7; no definite D call. The CDR3 contains 12 residues. Germline CDR1 and CDR2: SEHNR and FQNEAQ (reference sequence).